This record covers a single T cell receptor beta chain. What it recognizes is unknown. The data stem from a study of chemoradiotherapy in HPV16-positive cancers. As for the study in general: Functional T-cell assays on a couple of HPV16-positive patients' cells defined candidate HPV-specific clones and common TCR motifs. General observations from the study: HPV-specific T cells were functionally defined from only two HPV16-positive patients. Candidate HPV-specific clones and E7-related TCR motifs grew in tumor during treatment.

Trimming left V 2 bases short and J 6 bases short, with 6 bases between. In germline, CDR1 is SEHNR, CDR2 FQNEAQ (reference sequence). CDR3 length equals 12 residues. Repeated repertoire sampling spanned the course of chemoradiotherapy. Sequenced by immunoSEQ multiplex PCR; TCRdb stores in-frame clones only, minus some. The repertoire consists of approximately 32,000 clones, with roughly 77% occurring once and the leading ten covering 3% to 4%. The sequence came from a human donor with HPV-associated anogenital cancer. The rearrangement uses TRBV7-9 and TRBJ2-3; no definite D call. Sequencing was performed on blood, taken from a patient who underwent chemoradiotherapy. CDR3 sequence reads: CASSLNSDTQYF. The CDR3 DNA follows: TGTGCCAGCAGCTTAAATTCGGATACGCAGTATTTT.